Each of the 22 T cell receptor beta chains below was sequenced from the same sample in a study of cytotoxic CD8 clonotypes in ibrutinib-treated CLL (dated by TCRdb to the early 2020s). Receptors were amplified or captured by the immunoSEQ multiplex PCR assay. TCRdb provides this immuneACCESS table in a form limited to in-frame rearrangements. Some clones are lacking; in checked studies, under half of them reflect an unresolved V gene, and why the rest are absent is not known. In all, the sample holds more than 8,500 clones, and approximately 60% of those were seen once. Around a sixth of the sample is taken by the ten largest. This sample comprised PBMCs, obtained before ibrutinib treatment. The receptors here all came from a human donor with chronic lymphocytic leukemia.

Points on this clone: Mismatch with germline at one junction end may stem from a read error. The chain links TRBV7-3 to TRBJ2-5; D is perhaps TRBD2 (6 bases). CDR1 and CDR2 from the germline V gene are SGHTA and FQGTGA. The CDR3 sequence is 13 residues long. The CDR3, as DNA: TGTGCCAGCAGCCACCCCCCTCCGGGAGAGCCCCACTTC. Protein: CASSHPPPGEPHF.

This clone was recorded a few times. CDR3 DNA: TGTGCCAGTAGTAGACAGGGGGCGAATGAGCAGTTCTTC. Its translation is CASSRQGANEQFF. This sequence joins TRBV19 and TRBJ2-1, with 10 bases identical to TRBD1. Trimming at V came to 4 bases and at J to 7 bases, leaving 1 base not matched to a gene. Germline V CDR1 and CDR2: LNHDA, SQIVND (reference sequence). The CDR3 loop spans 13 amino acids.

This sequence joins TRBV30 and TRBJ1-6; D is possibly TRBD1 (5 bases). The CDR3 is 16 amino acids. Trimming pared 5 bases from V and 0 bases from J, leaving 14 bases between. Germline V lookup: CDR1 GTSNPN, CDR2 SVGIG (reference sequence). The CDR3 here is CAWSGFLSSYNSPLHF. CDR3 in DNA: TGTGCCTGGTCAGGGTTCCTTAGCTCCTATAATTCACCCCTCCACTTT.

The chain has TRBV11-2 and TRBJ1-4, with D possibly being TRBD1 (6 bases). V lost 2 bases and J 8 bases, leaving 15 bases between the germline ends. Germline V gene data show CDR1 as SGHAT and CDR2 as FQNNGV. This CDR3 comprises 15 residues. The CDR3 DNA follows: TGTGCCAGCAGCTTATCTGCAGCCGGGGGCGAAAAACTGTTTTTT. Residues: CASSLSAAGGEKLFF.

A remark on this clone: This sequence is one base from a far larger clone and is likely a read error. The CDR3 protein is CASSFGQGAIYEQYF. CDR3 nucleotide sequence: TGTGCCAGCAGCTTCGGACAGGGGGCTATTTACGAGCAGTACTTC. The V gene is TRBV7-6, the J gene TRBJ2-7; TRBD1 aligns across 11 bases. V lost 3 bases, J lost 4 bases, and 5 bases stayed unmatched. The germline gives CDR1 SGHVS, CDR2 FNYEAQ. This CDR3 comprises 15 residues.

On this clone: This may stem from a read error, because a much larger clone lies one nucleotide away. The chain couples TRBV21-1 to TRBJ2-2. TRBV21-1 is given as a pseudogene. The CDR3 is made up of 19 amino acids. CDR3 DNA sequence: TGTGCCAGCAGCAAAGGGAATGATGGGGGTCCCCCGACCACCGGGGAGCTGTTTTTT. This gives the protein CASSKGNDGGPPTTGELFF.

The genes are TRBV11-3 and TRBJ2-6, with D maybe TRBD1 (5 bases). The CDR3 covers 18 residues. Germline-derived CDR1 and CDR2 are SGHNT and YENEEA. The V end lost 3 bases, the J end lost 5 bases, and 20 bases lay between the germline ends. CDR3 sequence: CASSLGPSRQSRANVLTF. CDR3 DNA sequence: TGTGCCAGCAGCTTGGGGCCATCTCGACAAAGTCGGGCCAACGTCCTGACTTTC.

This clone appeared a few times. This chain connects TRBV30 to TRBJ1-2; 7 bases fit TRBD1. V shed 2 bases and J 5 bases; nucleotides not matched to a gene: 8. The germline gives CDR1 GTSNPN, CDR2 SVGIG (reference sequence). The CDR3 spans 14 residues. CDR3 coding DNA: TGTGCCTGGAGTCAGGGGGACAGTTATTATGGCTACACCTTC. It codes for CAWSQGDSYYGYTF.

This clone turned up a few times. The chain is built from TRBV2 and TRBJ1-1; perhaps TRBD1 as D (5 bases). The length of the CDR3 is 14 residues. V was cut by 4 bases and J by 7 bases, with 16 bases left in between. The germline V gene has CDR1 SNHLY and CDR2 FYNNEI. For the CDR3, the DNA is TGTGCCAGCAGTGTGGCAGGGCCTAGGGGTGAAGCTTTCTTT. It encodes CASSVAGPRGEAFF.

CDR3 DNA: TGTGCCAGCAGCGCCGGGGAGGCTGGAAACACCATATATTTT. Translating it yields CASSAGEAGNTIYF. The chain joins TRBV11-2 to TRBJ1-3, with D uncertain. The CDR3 has 14 residues. The V end lost 5 bases, the J end lost 2 bases, and 10 bases lay between the germline ends. CDR1 is SGHAT and CDR2 is FQNNGV in the germline V gene.

The table lists this clone with a count of one. V is TRBV4-1 and J is TRBJ2-3, with D possibly matching TRBD2 (6 bases). The CDR3 covers 12 residues. The germline V and J ends were trimmed by 4 bases and 6 bases, with 8 bases remaining between them. Germline-derived CDR1 and CDR2 are MGHRA and YSYEKL. The CDR3 loop is CASSLRGDTQYF. The CDR3 coding sequence is TGCGCCAGCAGCCTCCGGGGGGATACGCAGTATTTT.

About this clone: At one end, the junction sequence differs from germline, possibly due to a read error. V usage is TRBV18 and J usage is TRBJ2-3; D may correspond to TRBD1 or TRBD2 (5 bases each). CDR3 length equals 11 residues. Per the germline V gene, CDR1 is KGHSH and CDR2 is LQKENI. CDR3 sequence: CASSPGVTKHF. The CDR3 DNA reads as TGTGCCAGCTCACCGGGGGTAACCAAACATTTT.

The chain carries TRBV4-1 and TRBJ2-1; 8 positions match TRBD1. Germline lookup yields CDR1 MGHRA and CDR2 YSYEKL. V gave up 3 bases and J gave up 8 bases; unmatched junction bases: 15. The CDR3 sequence is 17 residues long. CDR3 DNA: TGCGCCAGCAGCCACCCCCGTAGGACAGGGTTTATATATGAGCAGTTCTTC. This gives the protein CASSHPRRTGFIYEQFF.

The chain joins TRBV5-1 to TRBJ1-4; 11 positions agree with TRBD1. Trimming removed 6 bases from V and 8 bases from J; junction bases left unmatched: 15. The germline CDR1 and CDR2 sequences are SGHRS and YFSETQ. The CDR3 extends over 17 amino acids. CDR3 protein: CASKRLGQGAPSEKLFF. The DNA of the CDR3 is TGCGCCAGCAAGCGACTAGGACAGGGGGCGCCTAGCGAAAAACTGTTTTTT.

The chain employs TRBV2 and TRBJ2-3; D is uncertain. Trimming removed 7 bases from V and 6 bases from J, with 14 bases in between. Germline loops: CDR1 SNHLY, CDR2 FYNNEI. The CDR3 loop spans 13 amino acids. CDR3 loop: CASTWAPPDTQYF. CDR3 coding DNA: TGTGCCAGCACCTGGGCCCCCCCGGATACGCAGTATTTT.

This clone has more than one count but fewer than ten. The rearrangement links TRBV2 to TRBJ2-7, with D perhaps matching TRBD1 or TRBD2 (6 bases each). Looked up from germline, CDR1 is SNHLY and CDR2 is FYNNEI. Trimming shortened V by 10 bases and J by 3 bases, and 19 bases separated the two germline ends. CDR3 length: 14 residues. The CDR3 protein is CATLPRGGDYEQYF. The CDR3 DNA follows: TGTGCCACCCTACCCAGGGGCGGGGACTACGAGCAGTACTTC.

V usage is TRBV19 and J usage is TRBJ1-2, with 9 bases matching TRBD1. From germline, CDR1 is LNHDA and CDR2 SQIVND (reference sequence). The CDR3 runs to 14 residues. V lost 1 base and J lost 6; bases outside the gene matches: 3. CDR3: CASSIGDRANGYTF. CDR3 DNA: TGTGCCAGTAGTATAGGGGACAGGGCGAATGGCTACACCTTC.

The chain uses TRBV6-5 and TRBJ2-1; weak D call: TRBD2 (5 bases). Trimming took 2 bases from V and 6 from J, leaving 11 bases between them. The CDR3 totals 14 residues. Germline-derived CDR1 and CDR2 are MNHEY and SVGAGI. The CDR3 here is CASSYLGLLNEQFF. The CDR3 nucleotides are TGTGCCAGCAGTTACCTCGGACTCCTCAATGAGCAGTTCTTC.

This chain uses TRBV12-5 with TRBJ2-1; 8 nucleotides agree with TRBD1. This CDR3 is built from 14 residues. V lost 5 bases to trimming and J lost 7 bases; unmatched junction nucleotides: 7. Germline CDR1 is LGHNT and CDR2 is FRNRAP. The CDR3 bases are TGTGCTAGTGGTGTAGGACAGGGTCAAAATGAGCAGTTCTTC. Amino acid sequence: CASGVGQGQNEQFF. Full variable domain (remainder filled in from reference TRBV12-5 and TRBJ2-1): DARVTQTPRHKVTEMGQEVTMRCQPILGHNTVFWYRQTMMQGLELLAYFRNRAPLDDSGMPKDRFSAEMPDATLATLKIQPSEPRDSAVYFCASGVGQGQNEQFFGPGTRLTVL.

Here the CDR3 DNA reads TGTGCCAGCTCAGAGGGACTAGCGGCTAACACCGGGGAGCTGTTTTTT. Translating it yields CASSEGLAANTGELFF. This chain joins TRBV9 and TRBJ2-2, with TRBD2 matching over 11 bases. Germline CDR1 is SGDLS and CDR2 is YYNGEE. The trim removed 7 bases at V and 2 bases at J, leaving 7 bases unmatched. The CDR3 loop spans 16 amino acids.

The chain joins TRBV7-3 to TRBJ2-1, with 9 bases fitting TRBD1. The ends lost 4 bases at V and 1 base at J; junction bases unmatched: 2. The CDR3 is made up of 15 amino acids. Per germline, CDR1 SGHTA and CDR2 FQGTGA. CDR3 amino acids: CASSYGQGSYNEQFF. CDR3 in DNA: TGTGCCAGCAGCTATGGACAGGGGTCCTACAATGAGCAGTTCTTC.

This chain joins TRBV6-1 and TRBJ2-3, with D possibly being TRBD1 or TRBD2 (6 bases each). The CDR3 consists of 17 residues. CDR1 and CDR2 (germline): MNHNS, SASEGT. Trimming left V 0 bases short and J 3 bases short, with 16 bases between. CDR3 sequence: CASSEARPGALTDTQYF. In DNA form, the CDR3 reads TGTGCCAGCAGTGAAGCCCGGCCGGGGGCGCTTACAGATACGCAGTATTTT.